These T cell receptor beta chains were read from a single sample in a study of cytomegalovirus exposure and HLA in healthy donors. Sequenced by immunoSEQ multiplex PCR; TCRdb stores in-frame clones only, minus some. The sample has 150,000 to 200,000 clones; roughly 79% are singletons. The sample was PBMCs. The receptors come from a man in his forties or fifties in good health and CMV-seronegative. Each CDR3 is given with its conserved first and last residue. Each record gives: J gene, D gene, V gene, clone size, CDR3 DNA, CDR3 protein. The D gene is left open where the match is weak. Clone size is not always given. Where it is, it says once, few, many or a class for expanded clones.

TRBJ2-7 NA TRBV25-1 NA TGTGCCAGCAGTGAAGGGGACACCCTCGAGCAGTACTTC CASSEGDTLEQYF
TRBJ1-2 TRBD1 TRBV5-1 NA TGCGCCAGCAGCTTCAACCCACTGACAGGGGAAGGCTACACCTTC CASSFNPLTGEGYTF
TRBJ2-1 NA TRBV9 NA TGTGCCAGCAGCGTAGAACTAGCTTACAATGAGCAGTTCTTC CASSVELAYNEQFF
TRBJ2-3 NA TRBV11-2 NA TGTGCCAGCAGCTATAGCTTTTCAACCTCAGATACGCAGTATTTT CASSYSFSTSDTQYF
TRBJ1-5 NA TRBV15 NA TGTGCCACCAGCATAGAACAGGGAAATAGCAATCAGCCCCAGCATTTT CATSIEQGNSNQPQHF
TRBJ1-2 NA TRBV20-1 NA TGCAGTGCTAGGGGCAGCCACTTC CSARGSHF
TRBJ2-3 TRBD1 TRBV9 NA TGTGCCAGCAGCGTGAGGACAGGGGTAGATACGCAGTATTTT CASSVRTGVDTQYF
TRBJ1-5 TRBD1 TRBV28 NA TGTGCCAGCAGTAAAATCTGGCAGGGGGTTCAGCCCCAGCATTTT CASSKIWQGVQPQHF
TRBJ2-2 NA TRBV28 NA TGTGCCAGCAGCCCGAGGGCGGTCAACACCGGGGAGCTGTTTTTT CASSPRAVNTGELFF
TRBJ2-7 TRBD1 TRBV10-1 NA TGCGCCAGCAGTACTACCGGGACAGGCCTCTACGAGCAGTACTTC CASSTTGTGLYEQYF
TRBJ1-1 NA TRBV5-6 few TGTGCCAGCAGACCCCACTCCTGGGGGCACACTGAAGCTTTCTTT CASRPHSWGHTEAFF
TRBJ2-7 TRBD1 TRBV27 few TGTGCCAGCAGTTTATGGGTCGAGACAGGGGCCGGGGAGCAGTACTTC CASSLWVETGAGEQYF
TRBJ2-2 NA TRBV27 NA TGTGCCAGCAGTCCCCCTCGGGGTCGGGTGAGTGGGCGCACCGGGGAGCTGTTTTTT CASSPPRGRVSGRTGELFF
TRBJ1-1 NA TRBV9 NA TGTGCCAGCAGCGAGATGGGACAACTCTTTATGAACACTGAAGCTTTCTTT CASSEMGQLFMNTEAFF
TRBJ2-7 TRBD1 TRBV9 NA TGTGCCAGCAGAGAAACTTACGGGACAGGGCTCTACGAGCAGTACTTC CASRETYGTGLYEQYF
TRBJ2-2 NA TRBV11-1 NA TGTGCCAGCAGCCTGGACACCAGAGAGACGAACACCGGGGAGCTGTTTTTT CASSLDTRETNTGELFF
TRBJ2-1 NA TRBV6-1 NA TGTGCCAGCAGTGAACCTTCCCCGACAGCCGAGCAGTTCTTC CASSEPSPTAEQFF
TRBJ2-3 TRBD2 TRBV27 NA TGTGCCAGCAGTTTTGGGACTAGCGTGACAGATACGCAGTATTTT CASSFGTSVTDTQYF
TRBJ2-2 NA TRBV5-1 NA TGCGCCAGCAGCTTGCCGGTCGCTGGGAACACCGGGGAGCTGTTTTTT CASSLPVAGNTGELFF
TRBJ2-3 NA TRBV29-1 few TGCAGCGGGAGGAGGGGCTACACAGATACGCAGTATTTT CSGRRGYTDTQYF
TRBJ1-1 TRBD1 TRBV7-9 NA TGTGCCAGCAGCTTAGCGCCGGGGACAGGGTCTTCTGAAGCTTTCTTT CASSLAPGTGSSEAFF
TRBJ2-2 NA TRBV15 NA TGTGCCACCAGCAGTACAGGGTATGGCGGGGAGCTGTTTTTT CATSSTGYGGELFF
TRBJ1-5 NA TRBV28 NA TGTGCCAGCCTTCCTGGTGCGGGGGCGGGTCAGCCCCAGCATTTT CASLPGAGAGQPQHF
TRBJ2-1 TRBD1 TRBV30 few TGTGCCTGGAGGGGACAGGAGTCCTACAATGAGCAGTTCTTC CAWRGQESYNEQFF
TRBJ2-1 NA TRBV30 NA TGTGCCTGGAGTCCTAGACTGCTTCGCAATGAGCAGTTCTTC CAWSPRLLRNEQFF
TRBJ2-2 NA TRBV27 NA TGTGCCAGCAGTTTACTGGGCAGCCCGAACACCGGGGAGCTGTTTTTT CASSLLGSPNTGELFF
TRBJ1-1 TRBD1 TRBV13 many TGTGCCAGCTTAGGACAGGAGAACACTGAAGCTTTCTTT CASLGQENTEAFF
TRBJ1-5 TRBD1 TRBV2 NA TGTGCCAGCAAGGGAGACAGGGGGCATCAGCCCCAGCATTTT CASKGDRGHQPQHF
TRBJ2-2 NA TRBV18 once TGTGCCAGCTCACCAAATACCTCCCCAGGCACCGGGGAGCTGTTTTTT CASSPNTSPGTGELFF
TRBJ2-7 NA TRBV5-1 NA TGCGCCAGCAGTAACCTTCAGCGGCCCAACGAGCAGTACTTC CASSNLQRPNEQYF
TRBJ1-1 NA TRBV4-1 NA TGCGCCAGCAGCCGACCAGGGGTCACTGAAGCTTTCTTT CASSRPGVTEAFF
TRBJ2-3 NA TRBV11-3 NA TGTGCCAGCAGCTTAGGGGATTGGAGGGCCGTAGATACGCAGTATTTT CASSLGDWRAVDTQYF
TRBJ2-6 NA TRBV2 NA TGTGCCAGGGCGGCGTCCTCTGGGGCCAACGGCCTGACTTTC CARAASSGANGLTF
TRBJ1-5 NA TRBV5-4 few TGTGCCAGCAGCGCTGGGGTGGGGCGGCCCCAGCATTTT CASSAGVGRPQHF
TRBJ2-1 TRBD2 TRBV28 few TGTGCCAGCAGTCAAGGACTAGCGGGAGTACGGGAGCAGTTCTTC CASSQGLAGVREQFF
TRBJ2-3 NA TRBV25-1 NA TGTGCCAGCTCGAGCGGCAGGGGTGGAGATACGCAGTATTTT CASSSGRGGDTQYF
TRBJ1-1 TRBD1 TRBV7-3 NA TGTGCCAGCCAGGGGGCTGGTAACACTGAAGCTTTCTTT CASQGAGNTEAFF
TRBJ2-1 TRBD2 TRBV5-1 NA TGCGCCAGCAGCTTGGCCCCACTAGCGGGAGGGCCTACCTATGAGCAGTTCTTC CASSLAPLAGGPTYEQFF
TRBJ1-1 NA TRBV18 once TGTGCCAGCTCACCAAGCGGGAGTCGGACTGAAGCTTTCTTT CASSPSGSRTEAFF
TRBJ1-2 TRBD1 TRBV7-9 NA TGTGCCAGCAGCCCGGCACGGGGACAGGTTAGCTATGGCTACACCTTC CASSPARGQVSYGYTF
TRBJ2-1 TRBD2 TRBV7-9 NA TGTGCCAGCAGCCCGACTAGCGGGAGGCCTGAGCAGTTCTTC CASSPTSGRPEQFF
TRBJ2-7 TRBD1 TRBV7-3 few TGTGCCAGCAGCTCAGGGGGCGAGCAGTACTTC CASSSGGEQYF
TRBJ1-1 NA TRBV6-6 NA TGTGCCAGCAGTCGGGGACTCGGCACTGAAGCTTTCTTT CASSRGLGTEAFF
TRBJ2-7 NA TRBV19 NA TGTGCCAGTAGTATTCGCAGGGCCCCCTACGAGCAGTACTTC CASSIRRAPYEQYF
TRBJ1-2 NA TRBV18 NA TGTGCCAGCTCACCAGGTCGGGGGTTAATAGCTAACTATGGCTACACCTTC CASSPGRGLIANYGYTF